One and the same sample provided the 5 T cell receptor beta chains below, sequenced in a study of long-term antiretroviral therapy in people with HIV. At survey level, the immunoSEQ assay was run in its v3.0 version. Assay used: immunoSEQ multiplex PCR; TCRdb lists only in-frame clones, some missing. The table includes about 18,000 clones, around 78% detected once. Sequences were derived from unsorted PBMCs, sampled at the start of antiretroviral therapy, before treatment. These receptor sequences come from a middle-aged woman with HIV.

The chain is built from TRBV27 and TRBJ2-7, with D unresolved. The CDR3 length is 12 residues. From germline, CDR1 is MNHEY and CDR2 SMNVEV (reference sequence). V was trimmed by 6 bases and J by 6 bases, leaving 12 bases between them. CDR3 coding DNA: TGTGCCAGCAGCGTCCCCGGTAGCGAGCAGTACTTC. Its protein product is CASSVPGSEQYF.

The J gene is TRBJ2-1, the V gene TRBV7-2; 8 bases agree with TRBD1. The CDR3 sequence is 14 residues long. From germline, CDR1 is SGHTA and CDR2 FQGNSA. With 5 bases clipped from V and 6 bases from J, the junction kept 6 bases outside the gene matches. CDR3 bases: TGTGCCAGCAGCCCCGGACAGGGACTCAATGAGCAGTTCTTC. The encoded protein is CASSPGQGLNEQFF.

This chain uses TRBV2 with TRBJ1-5; D not certain. Germline V CDR1 and CDR2: SNHLY, FYNNEI. V was cut by 3 bases and J by 0 bases, with 3 bases left in between. The CDR3 runs 13 residues. The CDR3 DNA reads TGTGCCAGCAGTGACGGTAGCAATCAGCCCCAGCATTTT. Translated, it gives CASSDGSNQPQHF.

The chain combines TRBV19 with TRBJ1-5, with D possibly matching TRBD1 (5 bases). Germline loops: CDR1 LNHDA, CDR2 SQIVND (reference sequence). Trimming left V 5 bases short and J 5 bases short, with 16 bases between. The CDR3 consists of 15 residues. CDR3: CASSRLRQGDQPQHF. The CDR3 nucleotides read TGTGCCAGTAGTCGTTTACGGCAGGGAGATCAGCCCCAGCATTTT. Combining the CDR3 with reference TRBV19 and TRBJ1-5 gives the whole variable domain DGGITQSPKYLFRKEGQNVTLSCEQNLNHDAMYWYRQDPGQGLRLIYYSQIVNDFQKGDIAEGYSVSREKKESFPLTVTSAQKNPTAFYLCASSRLRQGDQPQHFGDGTRLSIL.

This clone is medium-sized. The chain combines TRBV7-6 with TRBJ2-6; D is unresolved. This CDR3 region has 15 residues. Trimming left V 0 bases short and J 1 base short, with 4 bases between. The germline V gene encodes CDR1 SGHVS and CDR2 FNYEAQ. The DNA of the CDR3 is TGTGCCAGCAGCTTAGCGCCTTCTGGGGCCAACGTCCTGACTTTC. It codes for CASSLAPSGANVLTF.